Below are 23 T cell receptor beta chains sequenced from a single sample in a study of blood T cell repertoires in COVID-19. The repertoire was sequenced with immunoSEQ multiplex PCR; TCRdb's copy has only in-frame clones and lacks some. This sample has about 170,000 clones; roughly 70% occur once, and the top ten carry around 3%. Sequences were obtained from peripheral blood. The receptors were sampled from a woman of 80 years or more with acute or convalescent COVID-19.

CDR3 in DNA: TGTGCCAGCAGAGGAACGGGGGTCGGTAGCAATCAGCCCCAGCATTTT. Protein sequence: CASRGTGVGSNQPQHF. This chain connects TRBV2 to TRBJ1-5; D possibly corresponds to TRBD1 (5 bases). Germline-derived CDR1 and CDR2 are SNHLY and FYNNEI. The CDR3 runs 16 residues. V lost 6 bases, J lost 0 bases, and 15 bases lay in between.

As DNA, the CDR3 is TGTGCCAGCAGTTACGGAACTAGAGACAATGAGCAGTTCTTC. Protein sequence: CASSYGTRDNEQFF. The chain carries TRBV6-5 and TRBJ2-1, with D possibly TRBD2 on 5 matching bases. Per germline, CDR1 MNHEY and CDR2 SVGAGI. The CDR3 totals 14 residues. Trimming stripped 2 bases from V and 5 bases from J, with 10 bases between.

The chain combines TRBV7-2 with TRBJ2-7, with 9 bases aligning to TRBD2. From germline, CDR1 is SGHTA and CDR2 FQGNSA. The trim removed 0 bases at V and 6 bases at J, leaving 3 bases unmatched. The length of the CDR3 is 14 residues. The CDR3 coding sequence is TGTGCCAGCAGCTTAGCCGCACTAGCGGGCGAGCAGTACTTC. Its protein is CASSLAALAGEQYF.

The chain has TRBV18 and TRBJ1-6, with D perhaps TRBD1 (6 bases). With 3 bases removed from V and 8 bases from J, the gap between germline ends came to 17 bases. Germline CDR1 reads KGHSH; CDR2 reads LQKENI. This CDR3 comprises 16 residues. In DNA, the CDR3 is TGTGCCAGCTCACCCACCAACAGGGTCGGAGATTCACCCCTCCACTTT. It codes for CASSPTNRVGDSPLHF. The full variable domain, rest sourced from reference TRBV18 and TRBJ1-6, is NAGVMQNPRHLVRRRGQEARLRCSPMKGHSHVYWYRQLPEEGLKFMVYLQKENIIDESGMPKERFSAEFPKEGPSILRIQQVVRGDSAAYFCASSPTNRVGDSPLHFGNGTRLTVT.

Regarding this clone: The identical CDR3 is also encoded by other nucleotide sequences in the sample. The genes are TRBV9 and TRBJ1-5; TRBD1 aligns across 8 bases. Germline CDR1 reads SGDLS; CDR2 reads YYNGEE. This CDR3 is 14 amino acids long. The V segment lost 2 bases and the J segment 3 bases; nucleotides outside the gene matches: 1. CDR3 DNA: TGTGCCAGCAGCGTGACAGGGGACAATCAGCCCCAGCATTTT. Amino acid sequence: CASSVTGDNQPQHF.

J is TRBJ1-1 and V is TRBV4-2, with TRBD1 matching over 8 bases. The CDR3 is made up of 15 amino acids. Germline V gives CDR1 LGHNA, CDR2 YNFKEQ. V shed 4 bases and J 5 bases; nucleotides not matched to a gene: 9. The CDR3 DNA sequence: TGTGCCAGCAGCCCGTCTGGACAGGGCTTGACTGAAGCTTTCTTT. Encoded protein: CASSPSGQGLTEAFF.

The chain recombines TRBV5-1 with TRBJ2-7, with a tentative D call TRBD2 (5 bases). Germline lookup yields CDR1 SGHRS and CDR2 YFSETQ. V gave up 0 bases and J gave up 3 bases, with 13 bases separating them. The CDR3 is 15 residues long. CDR3 sequence reads: CASSLGQTTNYEQYF. CDR3 coding DNA: TGCGCCAGCAGCTTGGGTCAGACTACGAACTACGAGCAGTACTTC.

V gene TRBV4-1 combines with J gene TRBJ1-5, with TRBD1 matching over 11 bases. The V and J ends lost 0 bases and 6 bases, in that order; junction bases with no gene match: 7. Germline assignment: CDR1 MGHRA and CDR2 YSYEKL. This CDR3 region has 17 residues. The CDR3: CASSQDGYGTGGQPQHF. CDR3 sequence (DNA): TGCGCCAGCAGCCAAGATGGGTATGGGACAGGGGGTCAGCCCCAGCATTTT.

The chain recombines TRBV7-6 with TRBJ1-5, with a weak D call TRBD1 (6 bases). V lost 4 bases and J 5 bases, leaving 12 bases between the germline ends. Germline V lookup: CDR1 SGHVS, CDR2 FNYEAQ. The CDR3 has 14 residues. Written as DNA, the CDR3 is TGTGCCAGCAGCTCTCTACAGGGCCATCAGCCCCAGCATTTT. This codes for CASSSLQGHQPQHF.

The rearrangement links TRBV11-2 to TRBJ2-5, with 7 bases lining up with TRBD2. The V and J ends lost 5 bases and 9 bases, in that order; junction bases with no gene match: 12. Looked up from germline, CDR1 is SGHAT and CDR2 is FQNNGV. The CDR3 spans 14 residues. CDR3 in DNA: TGTGCCAGCAGCCCTACCCGGACTAGTGTGTCCCAGTACTTC. Amino acid sequence: CASSPTRTSVSQYF.

The J gene is TRBJ2-1, the V gene TRBV19, with TRBD2 matching 8 bases. V lost 5 bases to trimming and J lost 12 bases; unmatched junction nucleotides: 6. The germline V gene has CDR1 LNHDA and CDR2 SQIVND (reference sequence). The CDR3 covers 12 residues. The CDR3 here is CASSLLAGGQFF. In DNA form, the CDR3 reads TGTGCCAGTAGTCTCCTAGCGGGTGGGCAGTTCTTC.

The chain joins TRBV7-6 to TRBJ2-2; 9 positions match TRBD1. J was trimmed by 2 bases and V by 5 bases; bases with no gene match: 3. The CDR3 has 15 residues. Germline V gives CDR1 SGHVS, CDR2 FNYEAQ. The CDR3 protein is CASSVGQGNTGELFF. The CDR3 bases are TGTGCCAGCAGCGTGGGACAGGGAAACACCGGGGAGCTGTTTTTT.

The V and J genes are TRBV5-1 and TRBJ2-1, with 7 bases fitting TRBD1. This CDR3 contains 14 residues. The germline V gene encodes CDR1 SGHRS and CDR2 YFSETQ. The V segment lost 4 bases and the J segment 12 bases; nucleotides outside the gene matches: 13. The CDR3 nucleotides are TGCGCCAGCAGCCCTCAGTCAGACTCAGGGGGGCAGTTCTTC. Translated, it gives CASSPQSDSGGQFF.

This chain links TRBV29-1 with TRBJ1-2; TRBD1 might be the D (6 bases). Trimming removed 5 bases from V and 5 bases from J, with 18 bases in between. Germline assignment: CDR1 SQVTM and CDR2 ANQGSEA. This CDR3 is built from 14 residues. In nucleotides, the CDR3 is TGCAGCGTTCGGCAGGGGTTAGTTAAGTATGGCTACACCTTC. Translating gives CSVRQGLVKYGYTF.

This chain connects TRBV28 to TRBJ1-2; 8 positions agree with TRBD1. CDR1 is MDHEN, CDR2 SYDVKM, per germline. The CDR3 has 15 residues. V lost 2 bases, J lost 8 bases, and 10 bases stayed unmatched. CDR3 DNA: TGTGCCAGCAGTTTACTTTACTACAGGGGGGGAGGCTACACCTTC. Protein: CASSLLYYRGGGYTF.

This clone was observed once. V gene TRBV19 combines with J gene TRBJ2-1; TRBD1 matches 11 bases. Germline-derived CDR1 and CDR2 are LNHDA and SQIVND (reference sequence). CDR3 length equals 15 residues. V lost 7 bases to trimming and J lost 4 bases; unmatched junction nucleotides: 6. CDR3 nucleotide sequence: TGTGCCAGTACCGAAGGACAGGGGGCTTACAATGAGCAGTTCTTC. This encodes CASTEGQGAYNEQFF.

The gene calls are TRBV4-2 and TRBJ1-1; D not resolved. CDR3 length equals 15 residues. V was trimmed by 3 bases and J by 1 base, leaving 12 bases between them. Germline lookup yields CDR1 LGHNA and CDR2 YNFKEQ. CDR3 sequence (DNA): TGTGCCAGCAGCCAGAGGCAGATTTCGAACACTGAAGCTTTCTTT. Its protein product is CASSQRQISNTEAFF.

The rearrangement joins TRBV19 to TRBJ2-1; 7 bases are shared with TRBD2. Germline V gene lookup returns CDR1 LNHDA and CDR2 SQIVND (reference sequence). The CDR3 has 13 residues. V was clipped by 5 bases and J by 12 bases; unmatched bases: 10. CDR3 in amino acids: CASSATREVWQFF. CDR3 bases: TGTGCCAGTAGTGCGACCCGGGAGGTCTGGCAGTTCTTC.

The chain combines TRBV28 with TRBJ2-1; no reliable D call. V shed 4 bases and J shed 4 bases, with 8 bases lying between them. This CDR3 contains 13 residues. The germline gives CDR1 MDHEN, CDR2 SYDVKM. The CDR3 is CASSSSIYNEQFF. The CDR3 DNA follows: TGTGCCAGCAGTTCGTCTATTTACAATGAGCAGTTCTTC.

This clone was observed a few times. This chain uses TRBV10-1 with TRBJ2-1; 8 positions match TRBD2. Germline V CDR1 and CDR2: WNHNN, SYGVQD (reference sequence). The CDR3 length is 16 residues. With V trimmed by 0 bases and J by 4 bases, 5 bases remained unmatched. For the CDR3, the DNA is TGCGCCAGCAGTGAGTCCGGCGGGGGGACATACAATGAGCAGTTCTTC. It translates to CASSESGGGTYNEQFF.

J is TRBJ2-7 and V is TRBV18; 8 nucleotides agree with TRBD1. CDR1 is KGHSH and CDR2 is LQKENI in the germline V gene. The CDR3 has 16 residues. The trim removed 0 bases at V and 5 bases at J, leaving 9 bases unmatched. CDR3 region: CASSPPTTGVSHEQYF. DNA of the CDR3: TGTGCCAGCTCACCACCTACGACAGGGGTTAGCCACGAGCAGTACTTC.

This sequence joins TRBV30 and TRBJ1-1, with D possibly being TRBD1 (5 bases). The CDR3 runs 12 residues. Germline values: CDR1 GTSNPN, CDR2 SVGIG (reference sequence). The V end lost 5 bases, the J end lost 1 base, and 8 bases lay between the germline ends. CDR3 sequence (DNA): TGTGCCTGGGGTACAGGGAACACTGAAGCTTTCTTT. Its translation is CAWGTGNTEAFF.

This clone has more than one count but fewer than ten. The V gene is TRBV7-2, the J gene TRBJ2-7, with 7 bases identical to TRBD2. J gave up 2 bases and V 5 bases, and 6 bases lay outside the gene matches. The CDR3 length is 14 residues. The germline V gene has CDR1 SGHTA and CDR2 FQGNSA. The CDR3 loop is CASSARAGTYEQYF. The CDR3 coding sequence is TGTGCCAGCAGCGCCAGAGCGGGAACCTACGAGCAGTACTTC.